The present TCR beta chain was sequenced within a study of cytomegalovirus exposure and HLA in healthy donors. The length of the CDR3 is 14 residues. V trimming: 4 bases; J trimming: 1 base; junction bases outside the gene matches: 3. CDR1 is SGHNT, CDR2 YENEEA, per germline. 13 Jbeta primers and 60 Vbeta primers were used for the PCR. Clones were read by immunoSEQ multiplex PCR, and TCRdb kept only the in-frame ones, dropping some. The sample lists approximately 220,000 clones; approximately 70% were seen once. The sequence was collected from a woman aged 25 to 39 in good health and CMV-seronegative. Sequenced input: PBMCs. The rearrangement links TRBV11-3 to TRBJ2-5, with 7 bases identical to TRBD1. The CDR3 spells CASSWGQPQETQYF. The DNA of the CDR3 is TGTGCCAGCAGCTGGGGACAGCCCCAAGAGACCCAGTACTTC.